The entry that follows covers one T cell receptor beta chain sequence. The clone's antigen remains unknown. Base qualities are missing; no much larger clone stands one base away. One collaborating source in Seattle enrolled patients during active infection and followed them longitudinally through the course of disease. Whole blood was collected in K2EDTA tubes by collaborating institutions according to the institutions' own protocols. For TCRbeta analysis, collaborator samples were shipped as frozen whole blood, as isolated PBMCs, or as DNA extracted from either sample type. TCRbeta CDR3 regions were amplified from genomic DNA using the immunoSEQ Assay, a bias-controlled multiplex PCR. In the source study's methods: The number of nucleated cells in each sample was estimated from the amplification of reference gene primers within the assay. To quantify the absolute abundance of each unique TCRbeta CDR3 rearrangement, sequence reads were collapsed and filtered. For each sample, productive Simpson clonality was calculated by taking the square root of Simpson's diversity index across productive rearrangements. TCRdb re-hosts the immuneACCESS table, in-frame sequences only. Its copies lack some clones; in the studies checked, an unresolved V gene accounts for under half of them, and the cause for the rest is not known. The DNA gave D and trimming, while V, J and clone size come from that table. This sample comprises almost 250,000 clones, roughly 83% of them detected only once. The top ten hold approximately 5% of the sample.

The data were taken from a study of blood T cell repertoires in COVID-19 (dated by TCRdb to about 2020). As for the study more broadly: Samples covering the acute and convalescent phases of COVID-19 were provided by collaborators in the United States, Italy and Spain. The prospective study material was composed of cDNA or gDNA derived from T cells, B-cell-depleted T cells, or PBMCs. The dataset comprised deeply sampled blood TCRbeta repertoires from subjects exposed to, actively infected with, or recovered from COVID-19. The repertoires were made available in a free public database intended to serve as a resource for research on the immune response to SARS-CoV-2. The samples were drawn from two sources: the first 160 participants of the ongoing ImmuneRACE study, and fewer than 1,500 subjects contributed by 6 global collaborators. The sample metadata nearly always contained a de-identified subject ID, COVID-19 status, age in years and sex. Where available, HLA class I and class II types were obtained from metadata supplied by the sample provider rather than from assay-based typing.

The CDR3 goes from the cysteine to the phenylalanine over 15 residues. The kept DNA is CDR3 alone, 45 bases in frame from the first base. The germline V gene (reference sequence) yields LNHDA for CDR1 and SQIVND for CDR2. The V and J ends are trimmed by 1 base and 2 bases, leaving 11 bases between them. Overall study results and their limits: The quantity of clinical and demographic metadata differed by source and by participant and was supplied without curation.

Sequenced: peripheral blood. The rearrangement joined TRBV19 to TRBJ2-5; the D gene is perhaps TRBD1, on 6 matching bases. The sequence was obtained from an elderly woman with COVID-19, enrolled during active disease. This receptor has the CDR3 CASSIAQGPQETQYF. The nucleotide sequence reads TGTGCCAGTAGTATAGCACAGGGACCTCAAGAGACCCAGTACTTC. With the portions outside the CDR3 filled from the reference TRBV19 and TRBJ2-5 genes, the complete variable region becomes DGGITQSPKYLFRKEGQNVTLSCEQNLNHDAMYWYRQDPGQGLRLIYYSQIVNDFQKGDIAEGYSVSREKKESFPLTVTSAQKNPTAFYLCASSIAQGPQETQYFGPGTRLLVL.